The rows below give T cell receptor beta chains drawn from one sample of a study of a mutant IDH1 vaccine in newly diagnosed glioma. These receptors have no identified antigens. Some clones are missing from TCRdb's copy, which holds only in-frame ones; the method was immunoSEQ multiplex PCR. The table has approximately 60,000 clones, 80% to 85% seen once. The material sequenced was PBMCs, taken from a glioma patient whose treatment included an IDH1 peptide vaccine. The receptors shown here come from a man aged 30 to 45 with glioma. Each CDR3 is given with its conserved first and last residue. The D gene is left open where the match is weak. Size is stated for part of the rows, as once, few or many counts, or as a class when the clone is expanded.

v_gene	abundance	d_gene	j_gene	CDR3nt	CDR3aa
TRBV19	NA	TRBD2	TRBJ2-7	TGTGCCAGTAGTATAAAATCGGGACTAGCGGGGGGACTACGTTCGGCCTACGAGCAGTACTTC	CASSIKSGLAGGLRSAYEQYF
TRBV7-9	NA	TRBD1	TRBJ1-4	TGTGCCAGCAGCTTCCAGGGGGAGAAAGAAAAACTGTTTTTT	CASSFQGEKEKLFF
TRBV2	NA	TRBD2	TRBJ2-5	TGTGCCAGCAGTGGACCCGGGGGGAGAGAGACCCAGTACTTC	CASSGPGGRETQYF
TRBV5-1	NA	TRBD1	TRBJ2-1	TGCGCCAGCAGCTTGACCGGGACAGGGATTCCGAATGAGCAGTTCTTC	CASSLTGTGIPNEQFF
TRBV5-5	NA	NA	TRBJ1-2	TGTGCCAGCAGCTTGACAACTAACTATGGCTACACCTTC	CASSLTTNYGYTF
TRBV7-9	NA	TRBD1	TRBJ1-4	TGTGCCAGCAGCCAGGGACAGCTAAATGAAAAACTGTTTTTT	CASSQGQLNEKLFF
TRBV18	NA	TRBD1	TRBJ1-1	TGTGCCAGCTCACCAGGACAGGGGACCATGAACACTGAAGCTTTCTTT	CASSPGQGTMNTEAFF
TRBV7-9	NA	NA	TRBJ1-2	TGTGCCAGCACCTCCGGAGGGACTGGCTACACCTTC	CASTSGGTGYTF
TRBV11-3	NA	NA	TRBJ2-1	TGTGCCAGCAGCTTAGAATCGGCAGGGAAAAATGAGCAGTTCTTC	CASSLESAGKNEQFF
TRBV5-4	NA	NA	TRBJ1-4	TGTGCCAGCAGCTACCGGGTTTTAACCCCAACTAATGAAAAACTGTTTTTT	CASSYRVLTPTNEKLFF
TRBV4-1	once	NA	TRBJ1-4	TGCGCCAGCAGCCGCATCTCATGGGGGGCGGGGGAAAAACTGTTTTTT	CASSRISWGAGEKLFF
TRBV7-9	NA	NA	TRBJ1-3	TGTGCCAGCAGCTTACGCCAGGGACTCTCTGGAAACACCATATATTTT	CASSLRQGLSGNTIYF
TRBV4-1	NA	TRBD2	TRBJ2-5	TGCGCCAGCAGCCACACACTTTTTAGCGGGGGGGCCAGTGGAACCCAGTACTTC	CASSHTLFSGGASGTQYF
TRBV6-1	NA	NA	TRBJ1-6	TGTGCCAGCAGGGAAGGGTTCCTGAGGAATTCACCCCTCCACTTT	CASREGFLRNSPLHF
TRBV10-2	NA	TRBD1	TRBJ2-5	TGCGCCAGCAGTGAGCTCATGGGACAGGGGGTTTGGGAGACCCAGTACTTC	CASSELMGQGVWETQYF
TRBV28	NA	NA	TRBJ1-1	TGTGCCAGCAGTTTGAGGGAGAACACTGAAGCTTTCTTT	CASSLRENTEAFF
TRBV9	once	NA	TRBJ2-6	TGTGCCACAGCCCCCTCTGGGGCCAACGTCCTGACTTTC	CATAPSGANVLTF
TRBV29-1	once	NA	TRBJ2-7	TGCAGCGTTGGCACGACCACAGTCGAGCAGTACTTC	CSVGTTTVEQYF
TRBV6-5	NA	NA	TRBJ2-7	TGTGCCAGCAGTTACGGTGGGACAAACTACGAGCAGTACTTC	CASSYGGTNYEQYF
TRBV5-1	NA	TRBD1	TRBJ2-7	TGCGCCAGCAGCAGCTACAGGGGGCGATCCTACGAGCAGTACTTC	CASSSYRGRSYEQYF
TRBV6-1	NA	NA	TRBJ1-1	TGTGCCAGCAGGGGGACCGCCTCGGGCACTGAAGCTTTCTTT	CASRGTASGTEAFF
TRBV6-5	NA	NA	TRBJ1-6	TGTGCCAGCAGTTCACAGGGCGCGGGTCTTTATTCGCCCCTCCACTTT	CASSSQGAGLYSPLHF
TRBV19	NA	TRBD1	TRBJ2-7	TGTGCCAGTAGTAGACGCGGACAGGTCTTCTCCTACGAGCAGTACTTC	CASSRRGQVFSYEQYF
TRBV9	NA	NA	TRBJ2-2	TGTGCCAGCAGCGTAGGACCTAACACCGGGGAGCTGTTTTTT	CASSVGPNTGELFF
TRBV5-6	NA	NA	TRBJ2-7	TGTGCCAGCAGCTTGGTTCATTTTAGGGGTGGGGACTCACGAAACGAGCAGTACTTC	CASSLVHFRGGDSRNEQYF
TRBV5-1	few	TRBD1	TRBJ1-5	TGCGCCAGCAACTTGGAGGGGGCTCGGGGTCAGCCCCAGCATTTT	CASNLEGARGQPQHF
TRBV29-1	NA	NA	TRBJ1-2	TGCAGCGTCCTGGGAGGTATCTCCAAGTATGGCTACACCTTC	CSVLGGISKYGYTF
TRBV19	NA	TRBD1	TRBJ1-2	TGTGCCAGTAGTTTAACCGGGACAGGGACCTATGGCTACACCTTC	CASSLTGTGTYGYTF
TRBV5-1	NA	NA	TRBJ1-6	TGCGCCAGCAGCCCCGGTTGGGGCTTCGGGTCCCTCCACTTT	CASSPGWGFGSLHF
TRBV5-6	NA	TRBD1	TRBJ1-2	TGTGCCAGCAGCTCGAGGGGAACAGGGGGACATGGCTACACCTTC	CASSSRGTGGHGYTF
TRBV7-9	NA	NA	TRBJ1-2	TGTGCCAGCAGCTTAGAAGGACGGACTTATGGCTACACCTTC	CASSLEGRTYGYTF
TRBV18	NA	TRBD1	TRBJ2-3	TGTGCCAGCTCACCACACAGGGGAGATACGCAGTATTTT	CASSPHRGDTQYF
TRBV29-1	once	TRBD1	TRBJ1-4	TGCAGCGTTGGGGACAGGGCTAATGAAAAACTGTTTTTT	CSVGDRANEKLFF
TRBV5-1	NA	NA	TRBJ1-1	TGCGCCAGCAGCGCGTTAGCGGGATCGGGAACTGAAGCTTTCTTT	CASSALAGSGTEAFF
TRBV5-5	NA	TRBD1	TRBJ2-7	TGTGCCAGCAGCATTCTCGGGACAGGGGGCGACGAGCAGTACTTC	CASSILGTGGDEQYF